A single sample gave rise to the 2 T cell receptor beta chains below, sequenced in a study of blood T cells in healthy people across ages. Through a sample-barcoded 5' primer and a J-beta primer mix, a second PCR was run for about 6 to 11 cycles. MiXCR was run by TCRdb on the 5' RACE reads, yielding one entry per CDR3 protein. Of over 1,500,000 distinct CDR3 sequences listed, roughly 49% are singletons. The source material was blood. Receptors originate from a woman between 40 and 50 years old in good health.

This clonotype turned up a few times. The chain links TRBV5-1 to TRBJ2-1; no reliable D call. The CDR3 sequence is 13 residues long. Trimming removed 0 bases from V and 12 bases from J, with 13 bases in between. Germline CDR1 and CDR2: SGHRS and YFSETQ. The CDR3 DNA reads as TGCGCCAGCAGCTTGGGCGATGGAAATCCGCAGTTCTTC. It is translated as CASSLGDGNPQFF.

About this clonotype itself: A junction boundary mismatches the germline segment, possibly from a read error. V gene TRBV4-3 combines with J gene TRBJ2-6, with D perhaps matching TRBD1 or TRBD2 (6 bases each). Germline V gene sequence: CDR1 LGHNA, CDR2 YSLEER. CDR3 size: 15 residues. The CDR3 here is CASSQGIRGGNVLTF. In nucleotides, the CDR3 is TGCGCTAGCAGCCAAGGCATCAGGGGAGGAAACGTCCTGACTTTC.